The clone carrying this T cell receptor (beta chain) was detected many times. As yet, its antigen is unknown. The data were obtained in a study of CD8 T cells in ankylosing spondylitis. TCRdb independently ran MiXCR on the 5' RACE reads; one entry per CDR3 protein. The sample carries 300,000 to 350,000 distinct CDR3 sequences, around 21% recorded once. General observations from the study: In synovial fluid and blood from reactive arthritis, some motif variants were previously reported.

The CDR3 covers 13 residues. V was clipped by 3 bases and J by 8 bases, with 13 bases between them. The rearrangement uses TRBV12-3 or TRBV12-4 and TRBJ1-2; D uncertain. The sequencing sample was made of blood, either unsorted or a sorted T cell fraction (not recorded which). The sequence was collected from a female donor with ankylosing spondylitis or in good health (not recorded which). The CDR3 loop is CASSFMVDRGYTF. In nucleotides, the CDR3 is TGTGCCAGCAGTTTTATGGTCGACCGAGGCTACACCTTC.